Each of the 27 T cell receptor beta chains below was sequenced from the same sample in a study of blood T cell repertoires in COVID-19. Generated by immunoSEQ multiplex PCR, the TCRdb table keeps only in-frame clones and is missing some. In the table there are roughly 48,000 clones, 82% of which are singletons. The sequenced sample consisted of peripheral blood. Source of these receptors: a man in his forties with acute or convalescent COVID-19.

The chain combines TRBV4-1 with TRBJ1-5, with D possibly matching TRBD1 (5 bases). The germline CDR1 and CDR2 sequences are MGHRA and YSYEKL. This CDR3 spans 14 amino acids. V dropped 3 bases and J dropped 3 bases, with 9 bases sitting between them. The CDR3 loop reads CASSHRGDNQPQHF. CDR3 in DNA: TGCGCCAGCAGCCACCGGGGGGACAATCAGCCCCAGCATTTT.

This sequence joins TRBV28 and TRBJ1-4; D possibly corresponds to TRBD1 (6 bases). Looked up from germline, CDR1 is MDHEN and CDR2 is SYDVKM. The CDR3 has 15 residues. V was shortened by 6 bases and J by 7 bases, with 18 bases between the two germline ends. CDR3 sequence reads: CASRRGGGIGEKLFF. The CDR3 nucleotides read TGTGCCAGCAGACGCGGGGGGGGCATTGGTGAAAAACTGTTTTTT.

The J gene is TRBJ2-3, the V gene TRBV24-1, with D possibly matching TRBD2 (7 bases). Looked up from germline, CDR1 is KGHDR and CDR2 is SFDVKD. V was trimmed by 1 base and J by 5 bases, leaving 12 bases between them. The CDR3 spans 15 residues. The CDR3 here is CATSDFARGGDTQYF. The CDR3 DNA reads TGTGCCACCAGTGATTTCGCGAGGGGGGGAGATACGCAGTATTTT.

The rearrangement joins TRBV5-4 to TRBJ2-5; TRBD2 might be the D (7 bases). The CDR3 extends over 16 amino acids. From germline, CDR1 is SGHNT and CDR2 YYREEE (reference sequence). The ends were cut back, 3 bases at V and 4 bases at J, with 19 bases in the middle. CDR3 region: CASSSKGGAGGETQYF. The CDR3 DNA is TGTGCCAGCAGCTCAAAGGGGGGGGCCGGTGGAGAGACCCAGTACTTC. The variable domain in full, with the rest retrieved from reference TRBV5-4 and TRBJ2-5, is ETGVTQSPTHLIKTRGQQVTLRCSSQSGHNTVSWYQQALGQGPQFIFQYYREEENGRGNFPPRFSGLQFPNYSSELNVNALELDDSALYLCASSSKGGAGGETQYFGPGTRLLVL.

The rearrangement uses TRBV5-1 and TRBJ1-2; D gene ambiguous. The CDR3 runs to 13 residues. Germline V gene lookup returns CDR1 SGHRS and CDR2 YFSETQ. V was shortened by 2 bases and J by 6 bases, with 11 bases between the two germline ends. CDR3 nucleotides: TGCGCCAGCAGCTTCCAAGCCCGGGATGGCTACACCTTC. Protein sequence: CASSFQARDGYTF.

The chain links TRBV3-1 (or the pseudogene TRBV3-2) to TRBJ1-2; D gene unclear. In germline, CDR1 is LGHDT, CDR2 YNNKEL (reference sequence). The CDR3 sequence is 15 residues long. V shed 4 bases and J shed 5 bases, with 17 bases lying between them. CDR3 nucleotides: TGTGCCAGCAGCCCCCTTAAACAGTTTTTTTATGGCTACACCTTC. Its translation: CASSPLKQFFYGYTF.

This clone was counted between two and nine times. V usage is TRBV7-9 and J usage is TRBJ2-7, with a possible D match to TRBD2 (5 bases). The ends were cut back, 4 bases at V and 1 base at J, with 11 bases in the middle. CDR1 and CDR2 (germline): SEHNR, FQNEAQ (reference sequence). The CDR3 has 14 residues. CDR3 residues: CASSWESGSYEQYF. In DNA, the CDR3 is TGTGCCAGCAGCTGGGAGAGTGGGTCCTACGAGCAGTACTTC.

The rearrangement uses TRBV5-1 and TRBJ2-2; 12 nucleotides match TRBD2. The CDR3 has 18 residues. Per the germline V gene, CDR1 is SGHRS and CDR2 is YFSETQ. The V gene end was trimmed by 1 base and the J gene end by 0 bases; junction bases not matched to a gene: 4. For the CDR3, the DNA is TGCGCCAGCAGCTTGCTGGCTAGCGGGGGGGCGAACACCGGGGAGCTGTTTTTT. Encoded protein: CASSLLASGGANTGELFF.

The V and J genes are TRBV6-1 and TRBJ2-5, with 12 bases that match TRBD2. V dropped 2 bases and J dropped 2; count of bases not matched to a gene: 0. In germline, CDR1 is MNHNS, CDR2 SASEGT. The CDR3 has 15 residues. For the CDR3, the DNA is TGTGCCAGCAGTGAACTAGCGGGGGGGCAAGAGACCCAGTACTTC. It codes for CASSELAGGQETQYF.

DNA for the CDR3: TGTGCCAGCAGTGAATGGATTCTATGGGGCAGGTTTAACACCGGGGAGCTGTTTTTT. As protein: CASSEWILWGRFNTGELFF. The V gene is TRBV6-1, the J gene TRBJ2-2; weak D call: TRBD1 (5 bases). Trimming pared 2 bases from V and 2 bases from J, leaving 21 bases between. CDR3 size: 19 residues. Germline loops: CDR1 MNHNS, CDR2 SASEGT.

The J gene is TRBJ1-2, the V gene TRBV2; maybe TRBD1 (6 bases). The germline gives CDR1 SNHLY, CDR2 FYNNEI. The CDR3 length is 13 residues. The ends were cut back, 6 bases at V and 7 bases at J, with 15 bases in the middle. This CDR3 is CASREAGVSGYTF. The CDR3 DNA reads as TGTGCCAGCAGAGAGGCAGGGGTTTCTGGCTACACCTTC.

The rearrangement links TRBV6-5 to TRBJ2-7; D gene uncertain. There are 14 residues in the CDR3. Trimming took off 0 bases at V and 2 bases at J, with 8 bases between the two ends. CDR1 MNHEY and CDR2 SVGAGI come from the germline V gene. The CDR3 DNA reads as TGTGCCAGCAGTTACTCGAGGTTTCCCTACGAGCAGTACTTC. Its translation: CASSYSRFPYEQYF.

A few counts support this clone. This chain links TRBV6-5 with TRBJ1-6; weak D call: TRBD1 (5 bases). The ends were cut back, 8 bases at V and 13 bases at J, with 18 bases in the middle. The CDR3 is 13 residues long. CDR1 MNHEY and CDR2 SVGAGI come from the germline V gene. CDR3 bases: TGTGCCAGCCACGAAGGGGATCTCCTGCCCCTCCACTTT. It yields the protein CASHEGDLLPLHF.

This chain links TRBV6-5 with TRBJ1-2; D might be TRBD1 (6 bases). The CDR3 covers 12 residues. The V gene lost 6 bases and the J gene lost 8 bases, with 13 bases spanning the gap. Looked up from germline, CDR1 is MNHEY and CDR2 is SVGAGI. The chain's CDR3 is CASSLQGYGYTF. The CDR3 DNA sequence: TGTGCCAGCAGCTTGCAGGGGTACGGCTACACCTTC.

CDR3 loop: CASSFTGRDHTDTQYF. CDR3 nucleotides: TGTGCCAGCAGCTTCACAGGGCGAGACCACACAGATACGCAGTATTTT. The chain couples TRBV7-9 to TRBJ2-3; TRBD1 is a possible D gene (6 bases). CDR1 is SEHNR and CDR2 is FQNEAQ in the germline V gene (reference sequence). V was clipped by 3 bases and J by 2 bases, with 15 bases between them. CDR3 length equals 16 residues.

This clone occurred once. V is TRBV20-1 and J is TRBJ2-1, with D uncertain. V shed 3 bases and J shed 9 bases, with 12 bases lying between them. The CDR3 spans 12 residues. CDR1 and CDR2 (germline): DFQATT, SNEGSKA (reference sequence). The CDR3 nucleotides are TGCAGTGCTAGTGGTGGGCGCAGTGAGCAGTTCTTC. Encoded protein: CSASGGRSEQFF.

The rearrangement links TRBV4-3 to TRBJ1-2; tentative D call: TRBD1 (6 bases). The CDR3 consists of 13 residues. Germline CDR1 is LGHNA and CDR2 is YSLEER. Trimming pared 3 bases from V and 2 bases from J, leaving 7 bases between. The CDR3 DNA reads TGCGCCAGCAGCCAGGGGACAAACTATGGCTACACCTTC. Protein sequence: CASSQGTNYGYTF.

The chain carries TRBV7-9 and TRBJ2-7; TRBD1 might be the D (5 bases). The V end was cut by 4 bases, the J end by 5 bases, with 18 bases between. From germline, CDR1 is SEHNR and CDR2 FQNEAQ (reference sequence). The CDR3 has 15 residues. This CDR3 reads CASSSTGPGFHEQYF. CDR3 coding DNA: TGTGCCAGCAGCTCCACCGGTCCAGGGTTCCACGAGCAGTACTTC.

The chain joins TRBV4-3 to TRBJ2-1; TRBD1 matches at 7 bases. Germline loops: CDR1 LGHNA, CDR2 YSLEER. Trimming removed 3 bases from V and 9 bases from J; junction bases left unmatched: 8. This CDR3 is built from 14 residues. The CDR3 sequence: CASSHTTGTSEQFF. DNA for the CDR3: TGCGCCAGCAGCCACACGACAGGGACAAGTGAGCAGTTCTTC.

The chain uses TRBV7-2 and TRBJ1-1, with D perhaps TRBD1 (5 bases). In germline, CDR1 is SGHTA, CDR2 FQGNSA. Between the trimmed V and J ends, which lost 1 base and 6 bases, there was a span of 12 bases. The length of the CDR3 is 14 residues. For the CDR3, the DNA is TGTGCCAGCAGCTTAGTAGGGGCTGCGTCTGAAGCTTTCTTT. This gives the protein CASSLVGAASEAFF.

The rearrangement joins TRBV24-1 to TRBJ1-2; D is undetermined. CDR1 and CDR2 from the germline V gene are KGHDR and SFDVKD. The CDR3 loop spans 12 amino acids. With 4 bases removed from V and 8 bases from J, the gap between germline ends came to 10 bases. For the CDR3, the DNA is TGTGCCACCAGTGACCGGGTGAAAGGCTACACCTTC. Translation gives CATSDRVKGYTF.

This CDR3 is CASSLPGQTRFF. CDR3 sequence (DNA): TGTGCCAGCAGCCTCCCGGGACAGACACGGTTCTTC. The gene calls are TRBV5-6 and TRBJ2-1; TRBD1 matches at 7 bases. The V and J ends lost 4 bases and 15 bases, in that order; junction bases with no gene match: 10. Per germline, CDR1 SGHDT and CDR2 YYEEEE. The CDR3 totals 12 residues.

The V and J genes are TRBV9 and TRBJ2-3; D is unclear. V lost 0 bases, J lost 7 bases, and 9 bases lay in between. This CDR3 spans 13 amino acids. The germline CDR1 and CDR2 sequences are SGDLS and YYNGEE. This chain's CDR3 is CASSVGRVNTQYF. CDR3 DNA sequence: TGTGCCAGCAGCGTAGGTCGGGTGAATACGCAGTATTTT.

The gene calls are TRBV30 and TRBJ2-7; 8 bases agree with TRBD2. This CDR3 is built from 16 residues. V dropped 3 bases and J dropped 0; count of bases not matched to a gene: 10. From germline, CDR1 is GTSNPN and CDR2 SVGIG (reference sequence). As DNA, the CDR3 is TGTGCCTGGAGACGAGGAGGTAGCGGGAACTCCTACGAGCAGTACTTC. Translating gives CAWRRGGSGNSYEQYF.

V usage is TRBV6-6 and J usage is TRBJ1-2, with TRBD1 identical over 8 bases. Per the germline V gene, CDR1 is MNHNY and CDR2 is SVGAGI (reference sequence). Trimming took 3 bases from V and 8 from J; bases not matched to a gene: 8. The CDR3 is made up of 14 amino acids. The CDR3 DNA is TGTGCCAGCAGTTATATCGGACAGGGAGGAGGCTACACCTTC. Translation gives CASSYIGQGGGYTF.

This clone was seen more than once but under ten times. The rearrangement uses TRBV5-1 and TRBJ1-1; 8 nucleotides line up with TRBD1. The CDR3 runs 16 residues. The germline CDR1 and CDR2 sequences are SGHRS and YFSETQ. V dropped 5 bases and J dropped 2; count of bases not matched to a gene: 11. In nucleotides, the CDR3 is TGCGCCAGCAGACCAGGGGGCTCAGAGGGTAACACTGAAGCTTTCTTT. It codes for CASRPGGSEGNTEAFF.

This rearrangement joins TRBV5-1 to TRBJ2-7; possibly TRBD1 for D (7 bases). V was cut by 7 bases and J by 1 base, with 27 bases left in between. Germline V lookup: CDR1 SGHRS, CDR2 YFSETQ. The CDR3 runs 18 residues. CDR3 protein: CASAQGGRGTSRSYEQYF. As DNA, the CDR3 is TGCGCCAGCGCTCAGGGGGGCAGGGGAACGTCCAGGTCCTACGAGCAGTACTTC.